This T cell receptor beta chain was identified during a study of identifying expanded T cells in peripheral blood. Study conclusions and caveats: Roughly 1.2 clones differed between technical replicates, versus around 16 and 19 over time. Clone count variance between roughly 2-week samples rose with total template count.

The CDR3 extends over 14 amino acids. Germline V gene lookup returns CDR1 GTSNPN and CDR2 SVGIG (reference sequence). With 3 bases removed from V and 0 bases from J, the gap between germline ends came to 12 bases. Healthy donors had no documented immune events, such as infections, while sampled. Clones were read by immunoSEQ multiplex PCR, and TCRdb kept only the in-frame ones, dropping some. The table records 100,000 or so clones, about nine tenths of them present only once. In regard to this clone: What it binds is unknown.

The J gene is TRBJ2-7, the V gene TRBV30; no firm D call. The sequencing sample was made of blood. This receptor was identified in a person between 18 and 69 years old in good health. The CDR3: CAWSPLLISYEQYF. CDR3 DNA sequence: TGTGCCTGGAGCCCTCTTCTGATCTCCTACGAGCAGTACTTC.